This passage covers 17 T cell receptor beta chains from one sample sequenced in a study of glioma-infiltrating T cells after dendritic cell vaccination. Time point of the sample: after dendritic cell vaccination, including at tumor progression/relapse. Generated by immunoSEQ multiplex PCR, the TCRdb table keeps only in-frame clones and is missing some. The top ten hold 2.7% of the sample, which has more than 85,000 clones, almost 90% seen once. The source was blood, collected after dendritic cell vaccination. Source of these receptors: a human donor with glioblastoma.

The chain links TRBV9 to TRBJ2-2; the match to TRBD1 covers 8 bases. Germline V gene data show CDR1 as SGDLS and CDR2 as YYNGEE. The V segment lost 3 bases and the J segment 5 bases; nucleotides outside the gene matches: 9. The CDR3 covers 16 residues. The CDR3 spells CASSARTGRGTGELFF. The CDR3 coding sequence is TGTGCCAGCAGCGCCAGGACAGGGCGAGGGACCGGGGAGCTGTTTTTT.

V is TRBV6-1 and J is TRBJ1-3, with a weak D call TRBD1 (5 bases). V dropped 6 bases and J dropped 4 bases, with 16 bases sitting between them. CDR1 is MNHNS and CDR2 is SASEGT in the germline V gene. The CDR3 is 15 amino acids. The CDR3 here is CASSPGPGEGNTIYF. In DNA, the CDR3 is TGTGCCAGCAGCCCGGGACCGGGAGAGGGAAACACCATATATTTT.

Of note for this clone: At the DNA level, this CDR3 is encoded by other sequences in the same sample as well. The V gene is TRBV2, the J gene TRBJ1-6; D is uncertain. The CDR3 runs 17 residues. Trimming cost V 5 bases and J 0 bases, with 14 bases left between them. Germline CDR1 reads SNHLY; CDR2 reads FYNNEI. CDR3: CASSSRRASSYNSPLHF. CDR3 DNA sequence: TGTGCCAGCAGTTCTCGGAGGGCGAGCTCCTATAATTCACCCCTCCACTTT. The full variable domain, its missing parts supplied by reference TRBV2 and TRBJ1-6, is EPEVTQTPSHQVTQMGQEVILRCVPISNHLYFYWYRQILGQKVEFLVSFYNNEISEKSEIFDDQFSVERPDGSNFTLKIRSTKLEDSAMYFCASSSRRASSYNSPLHFGNGTRLTVT.

The V and J genes are TRBV2 and TRBJ1-2, with a tentative D call TRBD1 (5 bases). Trimming shortened V by 2 bases and J by 6 bases, and 16 bases separated the two germline ends. Germline lookup yields CDR1 SNHLY and CDR2 FYNNEI. The CDR3 contains 15 residues. CDR3 sequence reads: CASSETTRVYNGYTF. The CDR3 nucleotides read TGTGCCAGCAGTGAAACTACCAGGGTGTACAATGGCTACACCTTC.

This clone was seen more than once but under ten times. The chain has TRBV7-8 and TRBJ1-5; 10 bases agree with TRBD1. Per the germline V gene, CDR1 is SGHVS and CDR2 is FQNEAQ. Losses at the gene ends were 5 bases for V and 7 bases for J; bases not matched to a gene: 2. The CDR3 contains 13 residues. CDR3 loop: CASSGTGDQPQHF. The CDR3 region has the DNA TGTGCCAGCAGCGGGACAGGGGACCAGCCCCAGCATTTT.

The CDR3 sequence: CASSSDRTSGNTIYF. DNA of the CDR3: TGTGCCAGCAGCTCTGACAGGACCTCTGGAAACACCATATATTTT. This sequence joins TRBV13 and TRBJ1-3, with D possibly matching TRBD1 (6 bases). The CDR3 sequence is 15 residues long. With 4 bases removed from V and 0 bases from J, the gap between germline ends came to 10 bases. CDR1 and CDR2 from the germline V gene are PRHDT and FYEKMQ (reference sequence). The complete variable domain, with remaining parts taken from reference TRBV13 and TRBJ1-3, reads AAGVIQSPRHLIKEKRETATLKCYPIPRHDTVYWYQQGPGQDPQFLISFYEKMQSDKGSIPDRFSAQQFSDYHSELNMSSLELGDSALYFCASSSDRTSGNTIYFGEGSWLTVV.

The CDR3 here is CASRDSYEQYF. The CDR3 region has the DNA TGTGCCAGCCGAGACAGCTACGAGCAGTACTTC. The rearrangement uses TRBV2 and TRBJ2-7, with a possible D match to TRBD1 (5 bases). The CDR3 has 11 amino acids. Germline V gene lookup returns CDR1 SNHLY and CDR2 FYNNEI. The V end was cut by 8 bases, the J end by 3 bases, with 8 bases between. Full variable domain (outside the CDR3, taken from reference TRBV2 and TRBJ2-7): EPEVTQTPSHQVTQMGQEVILRCVPISNHLYFYWYRQILGQKVEFLVSFYNNEISEKSEIFDDQFSVERPDGSNFTLKIRSTKLEDSAMYFCASRDSYEQYFGPGTRLTVT.

The chain carries TRBV7-9 and TRBJ1-2; 7 nucleotides line up with TRBD1. The length of the CDR3 is 15 residues. V shed 4 bases, J shed 2 bases, and the junction held 7 bases outside the gene matches. The germline gives CDR1 SEHNR, CDR2 FQNEAQ (reference sequence). The CDR3 coding sequence is TGTGCCAGCAGCTCCGCGACAGGGCTCAACTATGGCTACACCTTC. This gives the protein CASSSATGLNYGYTF.

The chain uses TRBV19 and TRBJ1-1; D is possibly TRBD1 (6 bases). The V and J ends lost 5 bases and 1 base respectively, with 11 bases between them. Germline V gives CDR1 LNHDA, CDR2 SQIVND (reference sequence). The CDR3 has 14 residues. The CDR3 coding sequence is TGTGCCAGTAGTCTATCACAGGGGAACACTGAAGCTTTCTTT. Translating gives CASSLSQGNTEAFF.

This chain connects TRBV27 to TRBJ2-1; 9 nucleotides agree with TRBD2. CDR3 length equals 19 residues. The germline CDR1 and CDR2 sequences are MNHEY and SMNVEV (reference sequence). Trimming at V came to 1 base and at J to 0 bases, leaving 10 bases not matched to a gene. This CDR3 reads CASSLWAGGLFSSYNEQFF. For the CDR3, the DNA is TGTGCCAGCAGTTTATGGGCGGGAGGGCTTTTCAGCTCCTACAATGAGCAGTTCTTC.

V usage is TRBV7-8 and J usage is TRBJ2-1; 7 nucleotides match TRBD1. Per the germline V gene, CDR1 is SGHVS and CDR2 is FQNEAQ. The CDR3 consists of 15 residues. The V segment lost 5 bases and the J segment 0 bases; nucleotides outside the gene matches: 4. The CDR3 coding sequence is TGTGCCAGCAGCCGGGACAGAAGCTCCTACAATGAGCAGTTCTTC. Translation: CASSRDRSSYNEQFF.

The J gene is TRBJ2-5, the V gene TRBV9, with 13 bases identical to TRBD2. The CDR3 extends over 18 amino acids. Germline trimming cut 4 bases from V and 4 bases from J; bases unmatched to any gene: 13. In germline, CDR1 is SGDLS, CDR2 YYNGEE. CDR3 amino acids: CASSLTSGGAFNLETQYF. In nucleotides, the CDR3 is TGTGCCAGCAGCTTAACTAGCGGGGGGGCCTTCAATTTAGAGACCCAGTACTTC.

The chain combines TRBV9 with TRBJ2-3; TRBD2 aligns across 14 bases. CDR3 size: 18 residues. V dropped 3 bases and J dropped 0; count of bases not matched to a gene: 6. Germline V gene sequence: CDR1 SGDLS, CDR2 YYNGEE. DNA for the CDR3: TGTGCCAGCAGCGGGGGACTAGCGGGAGTTGTAAGCACAGATACGCAGTATTTT. It translates to CASSGGLAGVVSTDTQYF.

This sequence joins TRBV30 and TRBJ2-1, with 8 bases lining up with TRBD2. This CDR3 comprises 15 residues. The trim removed 5 bases at V and 4 bases at J, leaving 10 bases unmatched. Germline V lookup: CDR1 GTSNPN, CDR2 SVGIG (reference sequence). The CDR3 here is CAWGTGTSLYNEQFF. CDR3 DNA sequence: TGTGCCTGGGGTACCGGGACTAGTCTATACAATGAGCAGTTCTTC. Full variable domain (outside the CDR3, taken from reference TRBV30 and TRBJ2-1): SQTIHQWPATLVQPVGSPLSLECTVEGTSNPNLYWYRQAAGRGLQLLFYSVGIGQISSEVPQNLSASRPQDRQFILSSKKLLLSDSGFYLCAWGTGTSLYNEQFFGPGTRLTVL.

The genes are TRBV6-5 and TRBJ2-4; 8 bases fit TRBD1. V trimming: 6 bases; J trimming: 4 bases; junction bases outside the gene matches: 2. This CDR3 has 13 amino acids. Germline CDR1 MNHEY, CDR2 SVGAGI. The CDR3 loop reads CASSRDRKNIQYF. The CDR3 nucleotides read TGTGCCAGCAGCAGGGACAGGAAAAACATTCAGTACTTC.

The V call is TRBV25-1, the J call TRBJ1-2; possibly TRBD1 for D (6 bases). The CDR3 runs 14 residues. Trimming cost V 4 bases and J 2 bases, with 11 bases left between them. The V gene's germline CDR1 is MGHDK and CDR2 SYGVNS. The CDR3 loop reads CASSAGTINYGYTF. CDR3 sequence (DNA): TGTGCCAGCAGTGCCGGGACAATAAACTATGGCTACACCTTC.

The chain joins TRBV5-6 to TRBJ1-5; no reliable D call. Per the germline V gene, CDR1 is SGHDT and CDR2 is YYEEEE. V lost 5 bases and J lost 3, with 15 bases in between. This CDR3 is built from 15 residues. CDR3 sequence: CASSFWRHLNQPQHF. The CDR3 nucleotides are TGTGCCAGCAGTTTTTGGAGGCATCTCAATCAGCCCCAGCATTTT.